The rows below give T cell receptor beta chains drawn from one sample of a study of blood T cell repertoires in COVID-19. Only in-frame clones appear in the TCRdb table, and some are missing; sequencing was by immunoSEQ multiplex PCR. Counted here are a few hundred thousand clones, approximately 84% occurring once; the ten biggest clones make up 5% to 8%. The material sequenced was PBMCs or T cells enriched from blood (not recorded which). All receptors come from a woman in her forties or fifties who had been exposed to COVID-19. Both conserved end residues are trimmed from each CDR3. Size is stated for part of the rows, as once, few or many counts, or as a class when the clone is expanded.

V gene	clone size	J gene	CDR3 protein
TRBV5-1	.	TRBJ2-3	ASSLFQRGGQDTQY
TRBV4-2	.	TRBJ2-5	ASSAPGLQETQY
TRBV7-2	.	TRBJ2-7	ASSFDSRGAWDEQY
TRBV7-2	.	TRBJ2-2	ASSLRGPTGELF
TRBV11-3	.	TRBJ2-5	ASSLNSQETQY
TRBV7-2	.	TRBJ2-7	ASSPGQGYEQY
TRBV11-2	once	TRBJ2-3	ASSRPDGDRAQY
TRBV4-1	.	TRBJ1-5	ASSQVGEDSNQPQH
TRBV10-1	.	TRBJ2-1	ASSEFLAGRGEQF
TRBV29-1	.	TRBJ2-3	SVVGAATDTQY
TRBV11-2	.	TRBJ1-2	ASSLGGDNYGYT
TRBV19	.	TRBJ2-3	ASSLAGYTDTQY
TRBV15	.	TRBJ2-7	ATSLAGGYEQY
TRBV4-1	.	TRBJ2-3	ASSQEASGITDTQY
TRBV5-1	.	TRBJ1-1	ASSREVATEAF
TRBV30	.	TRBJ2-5	AWSRRRLGETQY
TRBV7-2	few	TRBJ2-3	ASSLVGDTQY
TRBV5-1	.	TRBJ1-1	ASSLEEGRTTEAF
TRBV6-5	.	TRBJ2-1	ASSYNGGGNEQF
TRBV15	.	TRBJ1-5	ATSMTRGTASNQPQH
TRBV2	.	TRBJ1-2	ASSGQGARDGYT
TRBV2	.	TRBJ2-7	ASSEVGWEDEQY
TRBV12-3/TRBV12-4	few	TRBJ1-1	ASRRRSGTEAF
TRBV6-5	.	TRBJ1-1	AITSLGGTEAF
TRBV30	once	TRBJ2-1	AWSVRAGTSVWLAENEQF
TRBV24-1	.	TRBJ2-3	ATAASTDTQY
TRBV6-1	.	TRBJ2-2	ASSEKTYRDTGELF
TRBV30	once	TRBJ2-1	AWCKRGFSYNEQF